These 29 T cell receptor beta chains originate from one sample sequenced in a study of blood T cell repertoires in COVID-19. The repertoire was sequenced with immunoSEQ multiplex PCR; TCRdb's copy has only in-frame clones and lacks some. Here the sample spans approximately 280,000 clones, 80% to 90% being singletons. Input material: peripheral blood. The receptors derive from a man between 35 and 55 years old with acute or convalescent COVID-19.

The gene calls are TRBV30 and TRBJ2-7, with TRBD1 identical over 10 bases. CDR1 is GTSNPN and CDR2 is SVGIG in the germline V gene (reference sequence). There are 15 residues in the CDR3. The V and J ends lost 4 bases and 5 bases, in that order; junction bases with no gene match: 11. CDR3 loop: CAWTSPRDRGDEQYF. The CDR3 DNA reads TGTGCCTGGACTTCTCCTAGGGACAGGGGAGACGAGCAGTACTTC.

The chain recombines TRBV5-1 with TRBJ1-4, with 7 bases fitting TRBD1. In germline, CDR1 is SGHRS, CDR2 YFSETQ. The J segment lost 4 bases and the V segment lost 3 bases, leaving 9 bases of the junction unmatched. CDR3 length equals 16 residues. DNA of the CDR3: TGCGCCAGCAGCTCCACCCCGGGACAGCTTAATGAAAAACTGTTTTTT. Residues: CASSSTPGQLNEKLFF.

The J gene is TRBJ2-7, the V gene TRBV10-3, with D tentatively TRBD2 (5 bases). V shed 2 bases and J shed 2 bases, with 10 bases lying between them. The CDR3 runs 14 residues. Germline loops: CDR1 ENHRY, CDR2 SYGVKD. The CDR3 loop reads CAISEHGVTYEQYF. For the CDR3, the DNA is TGTGCCATCAGTGAGCACGGGGTTACCTACGAGCAGTACTTC.

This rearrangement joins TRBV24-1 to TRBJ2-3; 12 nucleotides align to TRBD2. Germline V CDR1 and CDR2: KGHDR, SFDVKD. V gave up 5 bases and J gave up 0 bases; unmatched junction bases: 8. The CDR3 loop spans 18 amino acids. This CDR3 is CATSGASGGAPSTDTQYF. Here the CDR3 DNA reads TGTGCCACCAGTGGGGCTAGCGGGGGGGCCCCTAGCACAGATACGCAGTATTTT.

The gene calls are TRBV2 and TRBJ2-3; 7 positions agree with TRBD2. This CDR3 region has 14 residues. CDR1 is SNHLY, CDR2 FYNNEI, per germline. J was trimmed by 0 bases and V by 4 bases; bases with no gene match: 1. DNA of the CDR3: TGTGCCAGCAGTGCGGGGGGAAGCACAGATACGCAGTATTTT. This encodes CASSAGGSTDTQYF.

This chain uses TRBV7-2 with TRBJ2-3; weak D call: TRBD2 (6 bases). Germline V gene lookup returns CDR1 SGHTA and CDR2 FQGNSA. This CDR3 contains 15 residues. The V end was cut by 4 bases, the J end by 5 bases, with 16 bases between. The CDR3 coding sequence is TGTGCCAGCAGCTCCACAGCTCAGGGAGGAGATACGCAGTATTTT. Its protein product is CASSSTAQGGDTQYF.

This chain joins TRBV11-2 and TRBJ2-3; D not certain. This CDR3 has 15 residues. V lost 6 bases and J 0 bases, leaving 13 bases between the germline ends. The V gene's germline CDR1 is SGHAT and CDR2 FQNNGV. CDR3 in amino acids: CASSLLRISTDTQYF. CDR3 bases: TGTGCCAGCAGTCTTCTGCGTATTAGCACAGATACGCAGTATTTT.

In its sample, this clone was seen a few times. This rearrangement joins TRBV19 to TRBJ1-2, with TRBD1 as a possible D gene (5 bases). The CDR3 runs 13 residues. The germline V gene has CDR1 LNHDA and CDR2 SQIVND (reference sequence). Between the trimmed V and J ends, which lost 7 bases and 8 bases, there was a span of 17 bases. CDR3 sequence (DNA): TGTGCCAGTATATCCAGGGAAGGTTTGGGCTACACCTTC. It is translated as CASISREGLGYTF.

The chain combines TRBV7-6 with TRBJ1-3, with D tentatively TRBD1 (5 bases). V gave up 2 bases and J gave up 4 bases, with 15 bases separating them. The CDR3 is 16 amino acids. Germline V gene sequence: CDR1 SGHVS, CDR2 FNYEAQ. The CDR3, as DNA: TGTGCCAGCAGCTTATATAATGCGGGGGTCGGAAACACCATATATTTT. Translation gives CASSLYNAGVGNTIYF.

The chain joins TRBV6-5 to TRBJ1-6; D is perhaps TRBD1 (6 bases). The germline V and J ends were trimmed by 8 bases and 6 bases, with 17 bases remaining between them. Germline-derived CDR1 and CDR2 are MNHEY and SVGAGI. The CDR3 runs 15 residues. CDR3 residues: CASSPVGGGNSPLHF. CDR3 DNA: TGTGCCAGCTCCCCTGTGGGAGGGGGTAATTCACCCCTCCACTTT.

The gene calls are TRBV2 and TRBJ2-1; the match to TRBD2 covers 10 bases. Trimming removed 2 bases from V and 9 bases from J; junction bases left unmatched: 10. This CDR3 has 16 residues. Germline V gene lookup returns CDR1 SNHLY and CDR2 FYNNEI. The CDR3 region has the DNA TGTGCCAGCAGTGAAACAGCGGGGGGGCAATCGAGTGAGCAGTTCTTC. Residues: CASSETAGGQSSEQFF.

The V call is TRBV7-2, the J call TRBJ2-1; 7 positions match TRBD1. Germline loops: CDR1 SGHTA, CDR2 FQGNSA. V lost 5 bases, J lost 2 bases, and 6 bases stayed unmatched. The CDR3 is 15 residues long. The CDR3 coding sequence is TGTGCCAGCAGCATTTGGGACAGCGCCTACAATGAGCAGTTCTTC. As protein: CASSIWDSAYNEQFF.

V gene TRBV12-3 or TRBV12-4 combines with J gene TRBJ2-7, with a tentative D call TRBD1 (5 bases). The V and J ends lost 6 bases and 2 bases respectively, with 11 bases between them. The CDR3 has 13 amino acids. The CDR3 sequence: CASSHDRAYEQYF. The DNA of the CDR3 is TGTGCCAGCAGCCATGACAGAGCCTACGAGCAGTACTTC.

CDR3 nucleotide sequence: TGTGCCAGTAGTACCCAGGGGAATTCCTACGAGCAGTACTTC. It is translated as CASSTQGNSYEQYF. The chain uses TRBV19 and TRBJ2-7, with D perhaps TRBD1 (6 bases). V was shortened by 4 bases and J by 1 base, with 11 bases between the two germline ends. CDR3 length: 14 amino acids. Germline V lookup: CDR1 LNHDA, CDR2 SQIVND (reference sequence).

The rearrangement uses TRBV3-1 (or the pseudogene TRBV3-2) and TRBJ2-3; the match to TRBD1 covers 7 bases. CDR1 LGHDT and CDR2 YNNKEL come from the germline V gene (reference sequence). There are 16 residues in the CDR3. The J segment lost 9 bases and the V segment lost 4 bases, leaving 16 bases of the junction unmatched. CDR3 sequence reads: CASSPGQAVPWGTQYF. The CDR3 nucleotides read TGTGCCAGCAGCCCAGGACAGGCCGTGCCTTGGGGGACGCAGTATTTT.

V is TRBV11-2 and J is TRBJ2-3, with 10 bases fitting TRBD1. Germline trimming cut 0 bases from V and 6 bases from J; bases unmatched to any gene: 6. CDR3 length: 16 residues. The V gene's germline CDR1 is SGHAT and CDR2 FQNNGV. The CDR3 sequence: CASSLDPGTGADTQYF. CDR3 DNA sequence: TGTGCCAGCAGCTTAGATCCCGGGACAGGGGCGGATACGCAGTATTTT.

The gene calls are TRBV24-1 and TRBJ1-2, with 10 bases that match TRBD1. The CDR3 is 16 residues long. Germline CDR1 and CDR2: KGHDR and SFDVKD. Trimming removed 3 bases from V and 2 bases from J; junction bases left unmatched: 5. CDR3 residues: CATSDPRQGANYGYTF. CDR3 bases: TGTGCCACCAGTGATCCTCGACAGGGGGCGAACTATGGCTACACCTTC.

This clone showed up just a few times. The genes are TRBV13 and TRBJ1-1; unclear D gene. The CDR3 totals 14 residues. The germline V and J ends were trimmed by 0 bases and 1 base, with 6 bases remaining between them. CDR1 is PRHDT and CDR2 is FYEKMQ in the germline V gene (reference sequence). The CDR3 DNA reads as TGTGCCAGCAGCTTAGGCGTCGGGAACACTGAAGCTTTCTTT. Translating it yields CASSLGVGNTEAFF.

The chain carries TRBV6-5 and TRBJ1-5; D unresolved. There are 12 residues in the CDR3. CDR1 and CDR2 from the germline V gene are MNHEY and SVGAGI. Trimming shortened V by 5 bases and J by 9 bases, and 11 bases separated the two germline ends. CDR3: CASSPLLGPQHF. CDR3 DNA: TGTGCCAGCAGTCCCCTTCTCGGGCCCCAGCATTTT.

CDR3 amino acids: CASSSDRGADTEAFF. In DNA form, the CDR3 reads TGTGCCAGCAGTTCCGACAGGGGAGCAGACACTGAAGCTTTCTTT. The J gene is TRBJ1-1, the V gene TRBV2; 8 nucleotides align to TRBD1. The CDR3 runs 15 residues. Germline V gives CDR1 SNHLY, CDR2 FYNNEI. V dropped 5 bases and J dropped 3; count of bases not matched to a gene: 8.

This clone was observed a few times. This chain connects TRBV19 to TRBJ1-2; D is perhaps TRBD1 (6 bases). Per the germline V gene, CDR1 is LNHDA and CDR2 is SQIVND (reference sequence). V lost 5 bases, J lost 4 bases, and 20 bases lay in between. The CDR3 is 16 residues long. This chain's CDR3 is CASSQGQHLGSYGYTF. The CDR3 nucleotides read TGTGCCAGTAGTCAAGGACAGCACCTGGGTAGCTATGGCTACACCTTC.

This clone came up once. CDR3 coding DNA: TGTGCCATCAGTGAGAGGGAGGGGAACACTGAAGCTTTCTTT. This encodes CAISEREGNTEAFF. The chain combines TRBV10-3 with TRBJ1-1; D gene unclear. There are 14 residues in the CDR3. CDR1 ENHRY and CDR2 SYGVKD come from the germline V gene. V was trimmed by 2 bases and J by 1 base, leaving 8 bases between them.

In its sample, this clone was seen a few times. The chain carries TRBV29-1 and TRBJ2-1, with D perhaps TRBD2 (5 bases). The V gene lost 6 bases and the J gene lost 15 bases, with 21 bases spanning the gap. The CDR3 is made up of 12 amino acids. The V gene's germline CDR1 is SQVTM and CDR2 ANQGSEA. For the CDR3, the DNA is TGCAGCGTGTCCACCTCGGACCCAGAGGGGTTCTTC. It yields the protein CSVSTSDPEGFF.

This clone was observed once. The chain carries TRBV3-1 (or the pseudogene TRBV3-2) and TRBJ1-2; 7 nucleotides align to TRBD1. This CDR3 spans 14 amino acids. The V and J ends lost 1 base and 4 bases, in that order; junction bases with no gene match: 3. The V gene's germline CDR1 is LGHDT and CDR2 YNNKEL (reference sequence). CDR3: CASSQVWDSYGYTF. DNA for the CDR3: TGTGCCAGCAGCCAAGTTTGGGACAGCTATGGCTACACCTTC.

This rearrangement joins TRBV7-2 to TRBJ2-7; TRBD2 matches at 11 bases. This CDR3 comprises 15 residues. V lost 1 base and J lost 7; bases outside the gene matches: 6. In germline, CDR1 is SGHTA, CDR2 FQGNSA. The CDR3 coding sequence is TGTGCCAGCAGCTTAGGAAGTAGCGGGGGGGGTGAGCAGTACTTC. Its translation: CASSLGSSGGGEQYF.

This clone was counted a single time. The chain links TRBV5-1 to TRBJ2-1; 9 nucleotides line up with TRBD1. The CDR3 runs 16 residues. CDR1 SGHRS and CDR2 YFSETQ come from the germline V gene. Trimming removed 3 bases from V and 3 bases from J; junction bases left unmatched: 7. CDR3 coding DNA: TGCGCCAGCAGCTGGGGGGACAGGGAATACTACAATGAGCAGTTCTTC. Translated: CASSWGDREYYNEQFF.

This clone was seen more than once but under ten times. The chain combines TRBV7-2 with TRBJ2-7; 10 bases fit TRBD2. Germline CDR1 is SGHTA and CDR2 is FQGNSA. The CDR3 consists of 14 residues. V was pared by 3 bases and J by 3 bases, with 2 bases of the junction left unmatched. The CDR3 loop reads CASSLGLAFYEQYF. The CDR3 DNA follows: TGTGCCAGCAGCTTGGGACTAGCGTTCTACGAGCAGTACTTC.

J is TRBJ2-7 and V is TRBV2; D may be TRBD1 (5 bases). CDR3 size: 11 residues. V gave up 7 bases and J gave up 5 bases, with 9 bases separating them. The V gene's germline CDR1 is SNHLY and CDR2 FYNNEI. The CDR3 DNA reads TGTGCCAGCAACAGGTGGAACGAGCAGTACTTC. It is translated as CASNRWNEQYF. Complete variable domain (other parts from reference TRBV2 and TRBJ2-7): EPEVTQTPSHQVTQMGQEVILRCVPISNHLYFYWYRQILGQKVEFLVSFYNNEISEKSEIFDDQFSVERPDGSNFTLKIRSTKLEDSAMYFCASNRWNEQYFGPGTRLTVT.

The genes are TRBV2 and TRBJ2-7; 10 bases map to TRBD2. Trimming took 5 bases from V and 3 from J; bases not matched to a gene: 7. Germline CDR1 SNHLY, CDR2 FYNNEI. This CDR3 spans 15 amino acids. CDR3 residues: CASSSGGAEGYEQYF. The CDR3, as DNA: TGTGCCAGCAGTAGCGGGGGGGCCGAAGGCTACGAGCAGTACTTC. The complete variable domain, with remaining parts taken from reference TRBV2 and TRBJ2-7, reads EPEVTQTPSHQVTQMGQEVILRCVPISNHLYFYWYRQILGQKVEFLVSFYNNEISEKSEIFDDQFSVERPDGSNFTLKIRSTKLEDSAMYFCASSSGGAEGYEQYFGPGTRLTVT.